This T cell receptor (beta chain) was captured by sequencing in a study of T cell changes during pregnancy in multiple sclerosis. Sequenced by immunoSEQ multiplex PCR; TCRdb stores in-frame clones only, minus some. The profile shows about 38,000 clones, 85% to 95% of them singletons. CDR1 is SGHTA and CDR2 is FQGNSA in the germline V gene. The CDR3 is made up of 14 amino acids. V lost 4 bases and J lost 5; bases outside the gene matches: 2. Sequencing was performed on CD4+ T cells from peripheral blood mononuclear cells, taken after pregnancy. This sequence originates from a female donor in good health, enrolled as a control in a pregnancy study. J is TRBJ1-5 and V is TRBV7-2; 10 nucleotides align to TRBD1. CDR3 amino acids: CASSSTGGDQPQHF. CDR3 bases: TGTGCCAGCAGCTCGACAGGGGGCGATCAGCCCCAGCATTTT.